A few counts support the clone carrying this T cell receptor (beta chain). Its antigen is undetermined. This specimen comes from a study of T-cell memory formation after mild COVID-19. In the study overall: Most TCR clusters belonged to a single donor.

General study points: The pre-infection memory compartment contained some responding clones, suggesting cross-reactive memory joined. There was a balanced CD4/CD8 profile in clones contracting day 15 to 85, and later expanders leaned CD4+.

Employing constant-segment primers, 5'RACE generated TCR alpha and TCR beta cDNA libraries bearing sample barcodes and UMIs. Each CDR3 protein is one row after TCRdb ran MiXCR on the 5' RACE reads. This table holds some 250,000 distinct CDR3 sequences, 9.4% found once. There are 14 residues in the CDR3. Per the germline V gene, CDR1 is SGHDT and CDR2 is YYEEEE. V lost 5 bases, J lost 5 bases, and 16 bases lay in between. The chain joins TRBV5-6 to TRBJ2-5; the D is unclear. The sequencing sample was made of PBMCs or a T cell subset sorted from them (not recorded which). The receptor's source is a young man who had mild COVID-19 (a few samples of this study predate the infection). Cell type and time point are not known. The CDR3 DNA follows: TGTGCCAGCAGAATGTGGGGTAAGGTGGAGACCCAGTACTTC. It yields the protein CASRMWGKVETQYF. Filled out from reference TRBV5-6 and TRBJ2-5, the complete variable domain reads DAGVTQSPTHLIKTRGQQVTLRCSPKSGHDTVSWYQQALGQGPQFIFQYYEEEERQRGNFPDRFSGHQFPNYSSELNVNALLLGDSALYLCASRMWGKVETQYFGPGTRLLVL.